The 14 T cell receptor beta chains presented below share a single source sample, sequenced in a study of shared T cell receptors in the human thymus. Sequencing used immunoSEQ multiplex PCR; TCRdb keeps in-frame clones, though not all of them. The table records under 850,000 clones, roughly 88% of them present only once. These records were also assigned to another study, of human thymus T cells.

The sample was thymocytes. The receptors here all came from a boy younger than two with a congenital heart defect.

V gene TRBV15 combines with J gene TRBJ2-3; TRBD2 might be the D (6 bases). V dropped 0 bases and J dropped 4 bases, with 14 bases sitting between them. Germline V gene data show CDR1 as LNHNV and CDR2 as YYDKDF (reference sequence). The CDR3 is 16 amino acids. The CDR3 coding sequence is TGTGCCACCAGCAGAGAAGTTGGCGGGAAGCCAGATACGCAGTATTTT. It translates to CATSREVGGKPDTQYF.

In this sample, this clone turned up once. The rearrangement links TRBV5-1 to TRBJ1-2; D is undetermined. Trimming took 0 bases from V and 3 from J, leaving 9 bases between them. The CDR3 sequence is 14 residues long. From germline, CDR1 is SGHRS and CDR2 YFSETQ. This chain's CDR3 is CASSLALGHYGYTF. CDR3 nucleotide sequence: TGCGCCAGCAGCTTGGCTTTGGGCCACTATGGCTACACCTTC.

The gene calls are TRBV28 and TRBJ1-2, with 7 positions matching TRBD1. J gave up 3 bases and V 7 bases, and 8 bases lay outside the gene matches. This CDR3 comprises 14 residues. Germline values: CDR1 MDHEN, CDR2 SYDVKM. DNA for the CDR3: TGTGCCAGCACTCTACAGGGGCCCGACTATGGCTACACCTTC. Residues: CASTLQGPDYGYTF.

The genes are TRBV20-1 and TRBJ1-2; the D is unclear. Germline V gene lookup returns CDR1 DFQATT and CDR2 SNEGSKA (reference sequence). The CDR3 runs to 11 residues. Trimming took off 6 bases at V and 4 bases at J, with 9 bases between the two ends. CDR3 DNA: TGCAGTGCCCCGCGGCCCTATGGCTACACCTTC. Translation gives CSAPRPYGYTF.

This clone turned up a few times. The genes are TRBV2 and TRBJ1-1, with unresolved D. The CDR3 loop spans 13 amino acids. Germline CDR1 SNHLY, CDR2 FYNNEI. Trimming took 5 bases from V and 1 from J, leaving 8 bases between them. CDR3 sequence: CASSWQQNTEAFF. The DNA of the CDR3 is TGTGCCAGCAGTTGGCAACAGAACACTGAAGCTTTCTTT.

This chain uses TRBV2 with TRBJ1-1, with 11 bases lining up with TRBD1. The junction had 7 bases not matched to a gene; V was cut back by 6 bases and J by 4 bases. The length of the CDR3 is 15 residues. Germline lookup yields CDR1 SNHLY and CDR2 FYNNEI. The CDR3 is CASRDRGQGVTEAFF. The CDR3 DNA reads TGTGCCAGCAGGGACCGGGGACAGGGGGTCACTGAAGCTTTCTTT.

The genes are TRBV11-2 and TRBJ2-1, with D tentatively TRBD2 (6 bases). The ends were cut back, 0 bases at V and 14 bases at J, with 17 bases in the middle. Looked up from germline, CDR1 is SGHAT and CDR2 is FQNNGV. The CDR3 contains 14 residues. In nucleotides, the CDR3 is TGTGCCAGCAGCTTAGAGGGGCGGCTGACTAGAGAGTTCTTC. Translated: CASSLEGRLTREFF.

This rearrangement joins TRBV5-5 to TRBJ1-1; the D gene is possibly TRBD1 (5 bases). V lost 0 bases to trimming and J lost 4 bases, with 10 bases between them. Germline values: CDR1 SGHKS, CDR2 YYEKEE (reference sequence). This CDR3 has 14 residues. The CDR3 region is CASSLGSQGTEAFF. CDR3 coding DNA: TGTGCCAGCAGCTTGGGGAGCCAGGGCACTGAAGCTTTCTTT.

J is TRBJ1-1 and V is TRBV7-2, with D unresolved. V was trimmed by 4 bases and J by 0 bases, leaving 15 bases between them. The CDR3 spans 16 residues. Germline CDR1 SGHTA, CDR2 FQGNSA. CDR3 sequence reads: CASSYPGGPMNTEAFF. The CDR3, as DNA: TGTGCCAGCAGCTACCCGGGAGGGCCCATGAACACTGAAGCTTTCTTT.

This CDR3 is CASSAQGQGASDTQYF. The CDR3 DNA is TGTGCCAGCAGTGCCCAGGGACAGGGGGCTTCAGATACGCAGTATTTT. This rearrangement joins TRBV6-4 to TRBJ2-3; 12 bases match TRBD1. Germline CDR1 reads MRHNA; CDR2 reads SNTAGT. The CDR3 runs to 16 residues. V shed 4 bases, J shed 4 bases, and the junction held 6 bases outside the gene matches.

The V and J genes are TRBV29-1 and TRBJ2-2; 7 nucleotides align to TRBD1. This CDR3 region has 12 residues. With V trimmed by 4 bases and J by 6 bases, 2 bases remained unmatched. Per germline, CDR1 SQVTM and CDR2 ANQGSEA. Here the CDR3 DNA reads TGCAGCGTTGTAGGGGGCTCCGGGGAGCTGTTTTTT. This codes for CSVVGGSGELFF.

This clone showed up just once. V and J are TRBV27 and TRBJ1-1; 11 bases line up with TRBD1. Germline CDR1 is MNHEY and CDR2 is SMNVEV (reference sequence). V lost 8 bases to trimming and J lost 6 bases; unmatched junction nucleotides: 17. This CDR3 contains 17 residues. The CDR3 loop reads CASYLRSGTGGFPEAFF. CDR3 DNA: TGTGCCAGCTACCTTCGGTCCGGGACAGGGGGGTTCCCTGAAGCTTTCTTT.

V is TRBV9 and J is TRBJ2-3, with D perhaps matching TRBD2 (5 bases). Trimming left V 5 bases short and J 5 bases short, with 24 bases between. This CDR3 comprises 17 residues. Germline V gene sequence: CDR1 SGDLS, CDR2 YYNGEE. The CDR3 reads CASSYPNSAPSRDTQYF. The DNA for the CDR3 is TGTGCCAGCAGTTACCCGAATAGCGCCCCTTCGAGAGATACGCAGTATTTT.

The chain employs TRBV19 and TRBJ2-1; TRBD2 aligns across 9 bases. V was clipped by 5 bases and J by 8 bases; unmatched bases: 13. Germline values: CDR1 LNHDA, CDR2 SQIVND (reference sequence). This CDR3 is 16 amino acids long. CDR3 region: CASSPEGLAGKDEQFF. The DNA for the CDR3 is TGTGCCAGTAGTCCAGAGGGCCTAGCGGGAAAGGATGAGCAGTTCTTC.